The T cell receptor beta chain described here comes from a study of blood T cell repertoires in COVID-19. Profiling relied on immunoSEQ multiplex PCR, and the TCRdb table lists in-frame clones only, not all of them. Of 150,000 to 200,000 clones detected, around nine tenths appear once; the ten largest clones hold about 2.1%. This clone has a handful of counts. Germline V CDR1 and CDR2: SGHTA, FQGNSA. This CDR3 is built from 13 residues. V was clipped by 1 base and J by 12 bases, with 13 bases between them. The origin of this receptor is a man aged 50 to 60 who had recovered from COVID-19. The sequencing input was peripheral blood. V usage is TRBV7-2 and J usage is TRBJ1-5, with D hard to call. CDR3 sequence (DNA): TGTGCCAGCAGCTTAGGAAACTCTCAAAACCAGCATTTT. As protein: CASSLGNSQNQHF.